This T cell receptor beta chain was captured in a study of neurological immune-mediated disorders. TCRdb reprocessed the 5' RACE reads via MiXCR and lists one record per CDR3 protein. There are about 89,000 distinct CDR3 sequences in the sample; around 2.6% occur only once, and about 1.1% lies in the top ten. This clonotype has at least ten counts. The CDR3 runs 17 residues. Germline CDR1 and CDR2: MDHEN and SYDVKM. The J segment lost 1 base and the V segment lost 5 bases, leaving 10 bases of the junction unmatched. The chain combines TRBV28 with TRBJ2-5; 10 bases map to TRBD2. The TCR comes from a woman in her twenties or thirties with multiple sclerosis. The sequencing input was PBMCs. CDR3 protein: CASSGDQTSGSQETQYF. In DNA, the CDR3 is TGTGCCAGCAGTGGGGATCAGACTAGCGGGTCCCAAGAGACCCAGTACTTC. The whole variable domain, filled in from reference TRBV28 and TRBJ2-5, reads DVKVTQSSRYLVKRTGEKVFLECVQDMDHENMFWYRQDPGLGLRLIYFSYDVKMKEKGDIPEGYSVSREKKERFSLILESASTNQTSMYLCASSGDQTSGSQETQYFGPGTRLLVL.